Presented here are 10 T cell receptor beta chains from one specimen sequenced in a study of identical twins. TCRdb redid the calling of the 5' RACE reads with MiXCR, one entry per CDR3 protein. The data contain about 240,000 distinct CDR3 sequences, about 10% of them seen just once; the ten biggest clones take up roughly 10%. Material for sequencing was memory T cells sorted from blood. All receptors derive from a man between 50 and 59 years old in good health.

This clonotype was seen repeatedly, ten times or more. V is TRBV20-1 and J is TRBJ2-1; no firm D call. The CDR3 contains 14 residues. From germline, CDR1 is DFQATT and CDR2 SNEGSKA (reference sequence). Trimming left V 0 bases short and J 8 bases short, with 14 bases between. CDR3 nucleotides: TGCAGTGCTAGAGATTCAAGAATTAACGATGAGCAGTTCTTC. It translates to CSARDSRINDEQFF.

This clonotype was detected ten times or more. J is TRBJ1-5 and V is TRBV20-1; 12 nucleotides line up with TRBD1. V lost 3 bases, J lost 7 bases, and 7 bases stayed unmatched. Germline V CDR1 and CDR2: DFQATT, SNEGSKA (reference sequence). There are 15 residues in the CDR3. The DNA for the CDR3 is TGCAGTGCTAGCGATAGGGACAGGGGGCGCCAGCCCCAGCATTTT. It is translated as CSASDRDRGRQPQHF.

This chain joins TRBV2 and TRBJ2-1; 11 nucleotides line up with TRBD2. Germline V CDR1 and CDR2: SNHLY, FYNNEI. Trimming at V came to 6 bases and at J to 9 bases, leaving 13 bases not matched to a gene. The CDR3 extends over 16 amino acids. The CDR3 loop reads CASRDIGTSGAAEQFF. The CDR3 DNA is TGTGCCAGCAGAGATATTGGGACTAGCGGCGCGGCTGAGCAGTTCTTC.

This clonotype was recorded many times. The rearrangement uses TRBV12-3 or TRBV12-4 and TRBJ2-1; 9 bases match TRBD1. This CDR3 is built from 15 residues. Trimming removed 1 base from V and 7 bases from J; junction bases left unmatched: 5. CDR3 amino acids: CASSLDRGLRNEQFF. CDR3 in DNA: TGTGCCAGCAGTTTAGACAGGGGGCTTAGGAATGAGCAGTTCTTC.

CDR3 sequence: CASSPRAGAYNEQFF. The CDR3 region has the DNA TGCGCCAGCAGCCCTCGGGCAGGGGCCTACAATGAGCAGTTCTTC. The chain carries TRBV5-1 and TRBJ2-1; tentatively, D is TRBD1 (6 bases). CDR3 length: 15 amino acids. Germline loops: CDR1 SGHRS, CDR2 YFSETQ. Deletions cut 4 bases from V and 2 bases from J, with 13 bases between.

The table lists this clonotype with a few counts. The V and J genes are TRBV20-1 and TRBJ2-7; TRBD2 matches 14 bases. The CDR3 extends over 17 amino acids. Germline V CDR1 and CDR2: DFQATT, SNEGSKA (reference sequence). The V and J ends lost 3 bases and 3 bases, in that order; junction bases with no gene match: 10. In nucleotides, the CDR3 is TGCAGTGCTAGCGATGGGACTAGCGGGAGCGGGAACTACGAGCAGTACTTC. It yields the protein CSASDGTSGSGNYEQYF.

This clonotype was seen more than once but under ten times. V and J are TRBV6-5 and TRBJ1-4, with TRBD1 matching over 7 bases. The CDR3 runs 15 residues. Trimming removed 0 bases from V and 8 bases from J; junction bases left unmatched: 6. Per the germline V gene, CDR1 is MNHEY and CDR2 is SVGAGI. Written as DNA, the CDR3 is TGTGCCAGCAGTTACTCGATACAGGGGCAGGAAAAACTGTTTTTT. Protein sequence: CASSYSIQGQEKLFF.

This clonotype was found many times. The chain employs TRBV29-1 and TRBJ1-1; the match to TRBD1 covers 7 bases. This CDR3 has 12 amino acids. V lost 6 bases and J lost 3; bases outside the gene matches: 4. In germline, CDR1 is SQVTM, CDR2 ANQGSEA. CDR3 sequence: CSVQGMYTEAFF. CDR3 in DNA: TGCAGCGTACAGGGGATGTACACTGAAGCTTTCTTT.

This clonotype was detected ten times or more. J is TRBJ2-1 and V is TRBV11-1, with 13 bases matching TRBD2. Germline assignment: CDR1 SGHAT and CDR2 FQDESV (reference sequence). Trimming took 6 bases from V and 6 from J; bases not matched to a gene: 14. The CDR3 length is 18 residues. CDR3 sequence: CASSSTGGTSGIFNEQFF. The DNA for the CDR3 is TGTGCCAGCAGTTCCACGGGAGGGACTAGCGGGATCTTCAATGAGCAGTTCTTC.

This chain uses TRBV23-1 with TRBJ2-3, with TRBD2 identical over 7 bases. TRBV23-1 is treated as an ORF (open reading frame) with a function not yet certain. The CDR3 spans 15 residues. V dropped 6 bases and J dropped 4; count of bases not matched to a gene: 10. The CDR3 DNA reads as TGCGCCAGCAGCAACCCGGGGGGAGGTGCAGATACGCAGTATTTT. Translation gives CASSNPGGGADTQYF.